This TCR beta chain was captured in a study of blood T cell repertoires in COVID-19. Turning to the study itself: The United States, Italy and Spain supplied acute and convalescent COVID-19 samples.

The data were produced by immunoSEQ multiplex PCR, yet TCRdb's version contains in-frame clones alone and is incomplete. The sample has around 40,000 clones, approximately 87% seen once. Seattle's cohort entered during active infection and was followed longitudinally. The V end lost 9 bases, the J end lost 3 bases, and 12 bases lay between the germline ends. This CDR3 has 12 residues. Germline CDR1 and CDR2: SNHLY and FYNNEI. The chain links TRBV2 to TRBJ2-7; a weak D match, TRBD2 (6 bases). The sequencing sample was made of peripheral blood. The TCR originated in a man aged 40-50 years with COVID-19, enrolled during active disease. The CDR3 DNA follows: TGTGCCAGAGGGGACTCCGACTACGAGCAGTACTTC. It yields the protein CARGDSDYEQYF.